A selection of T cell receptor beta chains follows, all from one sample in a study of breast tumors, draining lymph nodes, adjacent tissues. TCRdb recomputed calls from the multiplex PCR reads with MiXCR, one row per CDR3 protein. The data hold 180,000 or so distinct CDR3 sequences, with roughly 31% observed a single time. Input material: axillary lymph node tissue. These receptors all come from a female donor with breast cancer. Some clones in this sample may be carry-over from other donors' samples. CDR3s leave out the opening cysteine and the closing phenylalanine or tryptophan. Clone size appears in some rows only: once, few, many, or a class for an expanded clone.

clone size,J gene,V gene,CDR3 protein
few,TRBJ1-1,TRBV19,ASRPDRGYLMNTEAF
many,TRBJ2-7,TRBV15,ATSPLGFNSYEQY
NA,TRBJ2-3,TRBV6-5,ASSHGRAEDTQY
many,TRBJ2-5,TRBV7-3,ASSLMARETQY
NA,TRBJ2-3,TRBV20-1,SARAVDRADTQY
many,TRBJ1-6,TRBV5-4,ASSLTGEYNSPLH
many,TRBJ2-7,TRBV2,ASNRDSYEQY
NA,TRBJ1-4,TRBV2,ASSEGIDRSSEKLF
many,TRBJ2-3,TRBV5-1,ASSLAGSGGLTDTQY
NA,TRBJ2-5,TRBV3-2,ASSQDRRRAGDAETQY
many,TRBJ2-3,TRBV2,ASSGGGTQY
many,TRBJ1-2,TRBV9,ASSVGQGVGGYT
many,TRBJ1-5,TRBV2,ASSVDSNQPQH
many,TRBJ1-2,TRBV29-1,SVDVGWDGYT
few,TRBJ1-1,TRBV7-9,ASSPFTEAF
many,TRBJ2-3,TRBV7-6,ASRRGGRTDTQY
many,TRBJ2-3,TRBV20-1,SAERGTRTDTQY
many,TRBJ1-6,TRBV7-2,ASSLLVQGAGSPLH
NA,TRBJ2-5,TRBV5-1,ASSSFGQETQY
many,TRBJ1-5,TRBV20-1,SARRPGHLSQPQH
many,TRBJ2-7,TRBV20-1,SARGGRAREQY
few,TRBJ2-2,TRBV19,ASSIGELF
many,TRBJ1-2,TRBV12-3/TRBV12-4,ASSFSQVAVGGYT
few,TRBJ2-7,TRBV6-6,ASSPDGAYEQY
many,TRBJ1-5,TRBV19,ASSLQGQRNQPQH
NA,TRBJ1-3,TRBV5-1,ASSSGTENTIY
many,TRBJ2-5,TRBV2,ASSEDGETQY
NA,TRBJ2-3,TRBV2,ASSLGTRTGSEY
many,TRBJ2-3,TRBV6-4,ASSDQGTDTQY
NA,TRBJ1-5,TRBV12-3/TRBV12-4,ASSSPLAGETQH
NA,TRBJ1-6,TRBV30,AWSPHRGDSPLH
NA,TRBJ1-4,TRBV2,ASSPGQGRRPNEKLF
many,TRBJ2-7,TRBV20-1,SATQRVHYEQY
many,TRBJ2-1,TRBV20-1,SARDPGTSGVANEQF
NA,TRBJ2-7,TRBV29-1,SVVGTGGYEQY
many,TRBJ2-7,TRBV20-1,SAISRGGSFYEQY
many,TRBJ2-7,TRBV6-1,ACRLAGFYEQY
few,TRBJ2-5,TRBV5-6,ASSLMGTQY
NA,TRBJ2-1,TRBV6-5,ASSPPGSNEQF
NA,TRBJ2-7,TRBV7-8,ASSLAGSGTYEQY
many,TRBJ2-2,TRBV30,AWSAASTGELF